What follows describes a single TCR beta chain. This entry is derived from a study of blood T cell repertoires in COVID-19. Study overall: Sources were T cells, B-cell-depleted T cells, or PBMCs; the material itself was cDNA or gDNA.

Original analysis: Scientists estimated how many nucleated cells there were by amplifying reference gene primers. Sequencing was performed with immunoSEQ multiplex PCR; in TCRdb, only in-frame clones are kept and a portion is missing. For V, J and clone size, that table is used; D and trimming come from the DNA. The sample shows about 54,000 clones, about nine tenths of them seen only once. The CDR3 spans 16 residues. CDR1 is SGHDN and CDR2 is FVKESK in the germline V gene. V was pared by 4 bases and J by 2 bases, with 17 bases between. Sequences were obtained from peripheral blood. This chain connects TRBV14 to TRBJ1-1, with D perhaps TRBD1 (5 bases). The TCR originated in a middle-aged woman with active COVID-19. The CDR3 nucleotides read TGTGCCAGCAGCCCGCGGTTTGGGGCTGGAAACACTGAAGCTTTCTTT. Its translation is CASSPRFGAGNTEAFF. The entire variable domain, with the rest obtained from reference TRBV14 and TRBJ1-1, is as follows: EAGVTQFPSHSVIEKGQTVTLRCDPISGHDNLYWYRRVMGKEIKFLLHFVKESKQDESGMPNNRFLAERTGGTYSTLKVQPAELEDSGVYFCASSPRFGAGNTEAFFGQGTRLTVV.